This T cell receptor (beta chain) was sequenced in a study of CD8 T cell repertoires and HIV-1 epitope variants. Overall study: Controls included no peptide, Ebola AY9 epitope, and a CMV, EBV, flu pool. Tested: three Gag epitope families, Nef HW9 and YT9. Enriched T cells were co-cultured with equal autologous T cell-negative cells. Study observations and caveats: About five clonotypes recognized Nef KF9, one HW9, none TAALDMSHF.

To note about this clone: Its antigen remains unidentified.

Trimming left V 0 bases short and J 4 bases short, with 13 bases between. The CDR3 is made up of 15 amino acids. CDR1 and CDR2 (germline): SGHKS, YYEKEE (reference sequence). Repertoires were generated with immunoSEQ multiplex PCR, while TCRdb's copy carries only in-frame clones and drops some. The sample yields around 5,100 clones, about 68% seen once. The sequence came from a male donor with HIV. The gene calls are TRBV5-5 and TRBJ1-2, with D perhaps TRBD1 (6 bases). Sequencing used cultured CD8+ T cells derived from PBMCs. CDR3 sequence: CASSLETGLPYGYTF. For the CDR3, the DNA is TGTGCCAGCAGCTTGGAAACAGGGTTACCCTATGGCTACACCTTC.